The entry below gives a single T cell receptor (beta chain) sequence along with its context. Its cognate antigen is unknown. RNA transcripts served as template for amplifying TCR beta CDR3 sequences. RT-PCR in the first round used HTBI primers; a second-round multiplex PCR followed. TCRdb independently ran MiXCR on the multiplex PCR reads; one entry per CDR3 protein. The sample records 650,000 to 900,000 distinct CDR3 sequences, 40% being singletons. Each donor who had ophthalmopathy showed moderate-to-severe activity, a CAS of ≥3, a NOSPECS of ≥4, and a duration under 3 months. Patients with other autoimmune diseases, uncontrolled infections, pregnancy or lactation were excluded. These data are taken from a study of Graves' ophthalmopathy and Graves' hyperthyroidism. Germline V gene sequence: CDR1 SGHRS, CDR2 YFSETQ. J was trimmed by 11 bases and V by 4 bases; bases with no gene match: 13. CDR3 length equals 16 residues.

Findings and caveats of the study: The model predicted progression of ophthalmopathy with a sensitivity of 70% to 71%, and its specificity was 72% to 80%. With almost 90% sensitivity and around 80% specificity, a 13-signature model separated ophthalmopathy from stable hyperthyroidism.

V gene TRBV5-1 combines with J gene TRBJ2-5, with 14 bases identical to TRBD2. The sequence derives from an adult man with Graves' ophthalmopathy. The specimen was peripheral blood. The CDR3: CASSRGLAGVADTQYF. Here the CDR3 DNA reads TGCGCCAGCAGCCGGGGACTAGCGGGAGTGGCAGATACGCAGTACTTC.